This TCR beta chain comes out of a study of shared clonotypes between healthy human individuals. Study at large: Each donor had three CD4 naive, three CD4 memory, two CD8 naive and one CD8 memory plate. Notes on the study in general: The expectation was that sequencing depth would affect clonotype sharing among donors. Among a few donors, around 5% of naive CD4 clonotypes were found in common.

Notes on this clone: Its antigen remains unidentified.

Here immunoSEQ multiplex PCR was the method, and the copy in TCRdb shows in-frame clones only, minus some. This table has some 2.4 million clones, approximately 93% appearing once. The sequenced sample was naive CD4+ T cells from PBMCs. Indicated subset: CD45RA+ positively selected. This TCR was sampled from a man aged 18 to 29 in good health. Some clones in this sample may be carry-over from other donors' samples.

The chain's CDR3 is CASTAGGLLNSPLHF. CDR3 DNA: TGTGCCAGCACCGCGGGGGGCCTCCTAAATTCACCCCTCCACTTT. The rearrangement uses TRBV27 and TRBJ1-6; tentatively, D is TRBD1 (6 bases). The length of the CDR3 is 15 residues. The ends were cut back, 7 bases at V and 7 bases at J, with 17 bases in the middle. CDR1 MNHEY and CDR2 SMNVEV come from the germline V gene (reference sequence).